There are many counts of the clone carrying this TCR beta chain. Priming of first-strand cDNA relied on TRAV- and TRBV-specific primers (covering alpha and beta chains). Over 20 PCR cycles, TCRs were amplified from a constant-region primer and V-primer adapter. TCRdb re-derived calls from the reads in MiXCR, one entry per CDR3 protein. The sample shows some 71,000 distinct CDR3 sequences, around 31% of them seen only once. Time point: before trial treatment. Donors received nivolumab, ipilimumab, aspirin, low-dose cyclophosphamide and low-dose radiotherapy. Eligible patients bore advanced solid tumors devoid of tumor-infiltrating lymphocytes. This sample was included in a study of low-dose radiotherapy and immunotherapy resistance in tumors. Study overall: Individuals in Cohort 2 had 1 Gy per fraction every two weeks, adding up to 13 Gy over 26 weeks. Aspirin 300 mg was given orally each day for four cycles from cycle 1 day 1.

V lost 1 base and J lost 5, with 15 bases in between. The CDR3 spans 15 residues. The V gene's germline CDR1 is LGHNA and CDR2 YSLEER. J is TRBJ2-7 and V is TRBV4-3; perhaps TRBD2 as D (6 bases). The specimen comprised PBMCs, sampled before treatment. The TCR sequence derives from a female donor with ovarian cancer. The CDR3 DNA follows: TGCGCCAGCAGCCAAGTTTGGAGCGGGTCGGACGAGCAGTACTTC. Amino acid sequence: CASSQVWSGSDEQYF.